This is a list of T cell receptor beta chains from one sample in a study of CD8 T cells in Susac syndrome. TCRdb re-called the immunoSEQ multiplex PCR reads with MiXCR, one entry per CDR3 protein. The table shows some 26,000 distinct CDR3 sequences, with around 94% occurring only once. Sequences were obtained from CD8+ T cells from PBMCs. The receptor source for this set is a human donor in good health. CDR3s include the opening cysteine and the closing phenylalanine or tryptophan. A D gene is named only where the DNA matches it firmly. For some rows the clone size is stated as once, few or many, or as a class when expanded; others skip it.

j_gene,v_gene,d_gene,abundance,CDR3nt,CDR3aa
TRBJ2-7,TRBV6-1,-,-,TGTGCCAGCAGTGAAAAGTCCTTTGGGGTGGTTTCCTACGAGCAGTACTTC,CASSEKSFGVVSYEQYF
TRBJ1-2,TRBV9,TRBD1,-,TGTGCCAGCAGCCCGGACAGGGGGCTGGCTAACTATGGCTACACCTTC,CASSPDRGLANYGYTF
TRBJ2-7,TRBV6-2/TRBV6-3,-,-,TGTGCCAGCAGTTACTCTTCCCTCGGCGACGAGCAGTACTTC,CASSYSSLGDEQYF
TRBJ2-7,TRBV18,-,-,TGTGCCAGCTCACCACCCGGGGGAACCTACGAGCAGTACTTC,CASSPPGGTYEQYF
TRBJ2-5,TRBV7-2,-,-,TGTGCCAGCAGCTTAGCGATGGGGGCCCAAGAGACCCAGTACTTC,CASSLAMGAQETQYF
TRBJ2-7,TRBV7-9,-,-,TGTGCCAGCAGCCCAGGGGACCGACTCTACGAGCAGTACTTC,CASSPGDRLYEQYF
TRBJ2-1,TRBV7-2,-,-,TGTGCCAGCAGCTCAAGCTACAGGGTCGGGTACAATGAGCAGTTCTTC,CASSSSYRVGYNEQFF
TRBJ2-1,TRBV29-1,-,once,TGCAGCGTTGTCGGGGGGCGGGTTAGTGAGCAGTTCTTC,CSVVGGRVSEQFF
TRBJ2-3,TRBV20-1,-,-,TGCAGTGCTAGAGACGGGGCTAGCACAGATACGCAGTATTTT,CSARDGASTDTQYF
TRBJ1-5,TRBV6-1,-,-,TGTGCCAGCAGTGCGTGGGACAATCAGCCCCAGCATTTT,CASSAWDNQPQHF
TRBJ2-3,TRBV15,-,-,TGTGCCACCAGCGGCCAGGGTGGCACAGATACGCAGTATTTT,CATSGQGGTDTQYF
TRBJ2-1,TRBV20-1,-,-,TGCAGTGCTAGATACCAACAGGGTTCCAATGAGCAGTTCTTC,CSARYQQGSNEQFF
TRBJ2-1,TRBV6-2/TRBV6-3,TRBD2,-,TGTGCCAGCAGTTTGACTAGCGGGGGGTCTTACAATGAGCAGTTCTTC,CASSLTSGGSYNEQFF
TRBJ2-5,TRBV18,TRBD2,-,TGTGCCAGCTCGCCGGGAGGCCGGGAGACCCAGTACTTC,CASSPGGRETQYF
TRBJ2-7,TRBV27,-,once,TGTGCCAGCAGTTTAGGTTGGGGGCAATCGAGGGACGAGCAGCACTTC,CASSLGWGQSRDEQHF
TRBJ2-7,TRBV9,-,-,TGTGCCAGCAGCGTAAGGGGGAGTTCGGGCGAGCAGTACTTC,CASSVRGSSGEQYF
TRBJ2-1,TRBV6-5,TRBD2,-,TGTGCCAGCAGTTATTGGACTAGCGGGGACAATGAGCAGTTCTTC,CASSYWTSGDNEQFF
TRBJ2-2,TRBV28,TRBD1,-,TGTGCCAGCAGCCAGGGACAGGGGGCTACCGGGGAGCTGTTTTTT,CASSQGQGATGELFF
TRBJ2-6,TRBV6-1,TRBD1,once,TGTGCCAGCAGTGAGGACAGGGGAACTGGGGCCAACGTCCTGACTTTC,CASSEDRGTGANVLTF
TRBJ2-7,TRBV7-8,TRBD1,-,TGTGCCAGCAGCCCCTCGGGACAGGGGGGATCCTCCTACGAGCAGTACTTC,CASSPSGQGGSSYEQYF
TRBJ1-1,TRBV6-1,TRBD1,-,TGTGCCAGCAGTCTCCCGGGACAGGGGGGACTTAACACTGAAGCTTTCTTT,CASSLPGQGGLNTEAFF
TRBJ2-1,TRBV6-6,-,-,TGTGCCAGCAGTTTTCCGCCTTCGGACGAGCAGTTCTTC,CASSFPPSDEQFF
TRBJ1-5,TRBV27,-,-,TGTGCCAGCAGAACCGGTGCGGGACTAAGCAATCAGCCCCAGCATTTT,CASRTGAGLSNQPQHF
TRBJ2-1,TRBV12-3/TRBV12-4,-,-,TGTGCCAGCAGTCAGGGATGGGGCTACAATGAGCAGTTCTTC,CASSQGWGYNEQFF
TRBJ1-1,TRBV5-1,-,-,TGCGCCAGCAGCTTACTAGGGAGTTCGGGCACTGAAGCTTTCTTT,CASSLLGSSGTEAFF
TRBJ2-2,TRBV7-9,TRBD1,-,TGTGCCAGCAGCTGGACAGGAGCGAACACCGGGGAGCTGTTTTTT,CASSWTGANTGELFF
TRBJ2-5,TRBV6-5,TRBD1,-,TGTGCCAGCAGTTACTCAGAGGGGGCGGAGACCCAGTACTTC,CASSYSEGAETQYF
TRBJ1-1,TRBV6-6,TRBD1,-,TGTGCCAGCAGTTCGGGACAGAGAAATTGGGGCACTGAAGCTTTCTTT,CASSSGQRNWGTEAFF
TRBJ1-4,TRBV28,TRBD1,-,TGTGCCAGCAGTTTGACAGGGGCAAGCGAAAAACTGTTTTTT,CASSLTGASEKLFF
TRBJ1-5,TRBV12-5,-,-,TGTGCTAGTGGATTGGTCGAGGTCGGTAATCAGCCCCAGCATTTT,CASGLVEVGNQPQHF
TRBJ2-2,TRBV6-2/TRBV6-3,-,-,TGTGCCAGCAGTTACTTTGGTAGCTTCACCGGGGAGCTGTTTTTT,CASSYFGSFTGELFF
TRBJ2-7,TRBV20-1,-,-,TGCAGTGCTAGCGACCGAGGAACCTACGAGCAGTACTTC,CSASDRGTYEQYF
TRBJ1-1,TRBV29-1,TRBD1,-,TGCAGCGCTGGACAGGCGAACACTGAAGCTTTCTTT,CSAGQANTEAFF
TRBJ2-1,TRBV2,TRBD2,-,TGTGCCAGCAGTGGGGGCGGGGGGCCCAGTCTATACAATGAGCAGTTCTTC,CASSGGGGPSLYNEQFF
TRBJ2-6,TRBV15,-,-,TGTGCCACCAGCAGAGATTCCAACTCTGGGGCCAACGTCCTGACTTTC,CATSRDSNSGANVLTF
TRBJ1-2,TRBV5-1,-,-,TGCGCCAGCAGCCAGGGACCAAGCTATGGCTACACCTTC,CASSQGPSYGYTF
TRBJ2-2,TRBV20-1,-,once,TGCAGTGCCGAGGGGGGGGCGAACACCGGGGAGCTGTTTTTT,CSAEGGANTGELFF
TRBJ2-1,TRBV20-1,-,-,TGCAGTGCTATGGTCGGGGAAGTAAATGAGCAGTTCTTC,CSAMVGEVNEQFF
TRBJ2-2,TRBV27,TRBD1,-,TGTGCCAGCAGTTTGGTCGGGACAGCTCACACCGGGGAGCTGTTTTTT,CASSLVGTAHTGELFF
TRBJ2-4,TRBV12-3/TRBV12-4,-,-,TGTGCCAGCAGTTTAAGTCAGGGGAACATTCAGTACTTC,CASSLSQGNIQYF
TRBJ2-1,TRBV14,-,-,TGTGCCAGCAGCCACTTCCCGGACAATGAGCAGTTCTTC,CASSHFPDNEQFF
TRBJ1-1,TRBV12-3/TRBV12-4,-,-,TGTGCCAGCAGAATCACCGAGCGCCCGGATTTGAACACTGAAGCTTTCTTT,CASRITERPDLNTEAFF
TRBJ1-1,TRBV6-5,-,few,TGTGCCAGCAAGGCAGGGAGTTACACTGAAGCTTTCTTT,CASKAGSYTEAFF
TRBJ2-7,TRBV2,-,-,TGTGCCAGCAGTGAAGGGCAGATCATCGAGTACGAGCAGTACTTC,CASSEGQIIEYEQYF
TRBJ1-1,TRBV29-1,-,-,TGCAGCGTAGGGCTGAACACTGAAGCTTTCTTT,CSVGLNTEAFF
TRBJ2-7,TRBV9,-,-,TGTGCCAGCAGCGTAGCTGGGGCAGGGGGGTTGGACGAGCAGTACTTC,CASSVAGAGGLDEQYF
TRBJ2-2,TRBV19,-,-,TGTGCCAGTAGGAAGACCGCCGGGGAGCTGTTTTTT,CASRKTAGELFF
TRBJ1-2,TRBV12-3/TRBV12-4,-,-,TGTGCCAGCAGTTTGAACGGAGCGAGTACGGCGGGGGTCGGCTACACCTTC,CASSLNGASTAGVGYTF
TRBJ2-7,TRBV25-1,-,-,TGTGCCAGCAGTGGGGATCCAAGCTACGAGCAGTACTTC,CASSGDPSYEQYF
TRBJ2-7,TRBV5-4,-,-,TGTGCCAGCAGCTTGGTTGGGAGAACTTACGAGCAGTACTTC,CASSLVGRTYEQYF
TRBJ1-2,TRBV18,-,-,TGTGCCAGCTCCTCGCTGAACAGGGTTGATGGCTACACCTTC,CASSSLNRVDGYTF